Listed below are T cell receptor beta chains from one sample, sequenced in a study of cytomegalovirus exposure and HLA in healthy donors. TCRdb's table, derived via immunoSEQ multiplex PCR, lists solely in-frame clones and lacks some. Of about 120,000 clones in the sample, 75% to 85% were seen once. Sequencing was carried out using PBMCs. All receptors derive from a man younger than 40 in good health and CMV-seropositive. The CDR3 runs from the conserved cysteine through the conserved F or W. A D gene is named only where the DNA matches it firmly. Expanded clones are given a class, and other clones once, few, many or no size at all.

>TRBJ2-7|TRBV5-1|once|-
TGCGCCAGCAGTTACGGGAGATTCTACGAGCAGTACTTC
CASSYGRFYEQYF
>TRBJ1-4|TRBV7-8|-|-
TGTGCCAGCAGCTTAGTCGCGGAGAAACTGTTTTTT
CASSLVAEKLFF
>TRBJ1-1|TRBV5-5|-|-
TGTGCCAGCAGCTTGCCTGCAGGTTCGAACACTGAAGCTTTCTTT
CASSLPAGSNTEAFF
>TRBJ1-1|TRBV12-5|once|-
TGTGCTAGTGGGAACAGGGAAGCGAGCACTGAAGCTTTCTTT
CASGNREASTEAFF
>TRBJ1-6|TRBV7-2|-|-
TGTGCCAGCAGCTTAATTCTTTCACCCCTCCACTTT
CASSLILSPLHF
>TRBJ1-5|TRBV5-8|-|-
TGTGCCAGCAGCATACCCGGGACACTCAATCAGCCCCAGCATTTT
CASSIPGTLNQPQHF
>TRBJ1-6|TRBV5-6|-|-
TGTGCCAGCAGCTTGGGGGCTCGCTCACCCCTCCACTTT
CASSLGARSPLHF
>TRBJ2-5|TRBV19|-|TRBD2
TGTGCCAGTAGTATTCCCGGGACTAGACAAGAGACCCAGTACTTC
CASSIPGTRQETQYF
>TRBJ2-7|TRBV7-3|-|-
TGTGCCAGCAGCTTATCCCCCCCAGGGGACGAGCAGTACTTC
CASSLSPPGDEQYF
>TRBJ1-1|TRBV20-1|-|TRBD1
TGCAGTGCGGAATGGACAGGGAAAGCTTTCTTT
CSAEWTGKAFF
>TRBJ1-2|TRBV4-1|-|TRBD1
TGCGCCAGCAGCCAAGTAGGAGGGGGCGGCGGCTACACCTTC
CASSQVGGGGGYTF
>TRBJ2-5|TRBV5-1|once|TRBD1
TGCGCCAGCAGCCAGGGACAGCAAGAGACCCAGTACTTC
CASSQGQQETQYF
>TRBJ2-5|TRBV5-4|-|-
TGTGCCAGCAGCACCCGCGCCGTTCAAGAGACCCAGTACTTC
CASSTRAVQETQYF
>TRBJ1-1|TRBV28|-|-
TGTGCCAGCAGTCGTCAAACAGGGTGGAACACTGAAGCTTTCTTT
CASSRQTGWNTEAFF
>TRBJ1-6|TRBV7-9|-|-
TGTGCCAGCAGCTTAGAGACAGTTCATAATTCACCCCTCCACTTT
CASSLETVHNSPLHF
>TRBJ1-1|TRBV19|once|-
TGTGCCAGTAGTGAAGCGTGGAACACTGAAGCTTTCTTT
CASSEAWNTEAFF
>TRBJ2-7|TRBV5-1|-|TRBD1
TGCGCCAGCAGCTGGACGGACAGGGGATATGAGCAGTACTTC
CASSWTDRGYEQYF
>TRBJ1-2|TRBV7-9|-|TRBD1
TGTGCCAGCAGCTCGGGACAGAACTACACCTTC
CASSSGQNYTF
>TRBJ2-2|TRBV4-1|-|TRBD1
TGCGCCAGCAGCCAGCCCCGGGACAGGGTAACCGGGGAGCTGTTTTTT
CASSQPRDRVTGELFF
>TRBJ1-5|TRBV19|-|-
TGTGCCAGTAGTATCGAAAACAGGGAGTTATCCAATCAGCCCCAGCATTTT
CASSIENRELSNQPQHF
>TRBJ1-1|TRBV5-1|-|-
TGCGCCAGCAGCTTGACCACCGGGAAGCGGACTGAAGCTTTCTTT
CASSLTTGKRTEAFF
>TRBJ1-4|TRBV29-1|-|-
TGCAGCGTTGGATCGGGGGGATTGGCAACTAATGAAAAACTGTTTTTT
CSVGSGGLATNEKLFF